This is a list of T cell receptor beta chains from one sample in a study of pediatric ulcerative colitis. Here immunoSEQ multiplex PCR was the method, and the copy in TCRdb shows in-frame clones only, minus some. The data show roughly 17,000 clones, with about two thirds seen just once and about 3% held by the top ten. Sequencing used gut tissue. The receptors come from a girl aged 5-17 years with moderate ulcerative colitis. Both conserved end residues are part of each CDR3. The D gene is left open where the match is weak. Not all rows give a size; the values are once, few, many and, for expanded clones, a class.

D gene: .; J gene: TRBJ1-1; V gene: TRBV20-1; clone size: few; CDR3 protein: CSAGWGAEAFF; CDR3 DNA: TGCAGTGCTGGCTGGGGCGCTGAAGCTTTCTTT
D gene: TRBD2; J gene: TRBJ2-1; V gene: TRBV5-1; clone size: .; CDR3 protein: CASSLAGTSGRAGEQFF; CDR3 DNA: TGCGCCAGCAGCTTGGCGGGGACTAGCGGGAGGGCGGGTGAGCAGTTCTTC
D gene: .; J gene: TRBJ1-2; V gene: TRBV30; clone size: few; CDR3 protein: CAWVGTGYGYTF; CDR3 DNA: TGTGCCTGGGTTGGGACGGGCTATGGCTACACCTTC
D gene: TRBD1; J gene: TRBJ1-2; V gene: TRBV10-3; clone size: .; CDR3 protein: CATEGQGYGYTF; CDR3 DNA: TGTGCCACGGAAGGACAGGGGTATGGCTACACCTTC
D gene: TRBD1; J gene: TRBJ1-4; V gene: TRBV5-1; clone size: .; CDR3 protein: CASSPVPGQGELFF; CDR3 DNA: TGCGCCAGCAGCCCGGTCCCGGGACAGGGAGAACTGTTTTTT
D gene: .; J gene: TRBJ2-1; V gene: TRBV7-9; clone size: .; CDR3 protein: CASSLGGRSYNEQFF; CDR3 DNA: TGTGCCAGCAGCTTAGGGGGCCGCTCCTACAATGAGCAGTTCTTC
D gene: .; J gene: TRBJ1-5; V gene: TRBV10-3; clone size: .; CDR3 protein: CAISESPGDFNQPQHF; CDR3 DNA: TGTGCCATCAGTGAGTCACCGGGGGATTTCAATCAGCCCCAGCATTTT
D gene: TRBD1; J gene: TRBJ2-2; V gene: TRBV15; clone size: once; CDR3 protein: CATSRQTGGFGELFF; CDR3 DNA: TGTGCCACCAGCAGGCAGACAGGGGGCTTCGGGGAGCTGTTTTTT
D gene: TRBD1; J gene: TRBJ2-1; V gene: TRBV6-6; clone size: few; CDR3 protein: CASNKPGQGVNEQFF; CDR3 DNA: TGTGCCAGCAATAAGCCTGGACAGGGAGTAAATGAGCAGTTCTTC
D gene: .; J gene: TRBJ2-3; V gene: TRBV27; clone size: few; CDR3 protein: CASSPYTREVADTQYF; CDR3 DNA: TGTGCCAGCAGTCCGTACACCCGAGAGGTGGCAGATACGCAGTATTTT
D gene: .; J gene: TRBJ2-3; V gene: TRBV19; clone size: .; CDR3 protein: CASSIDGMATDTQYF; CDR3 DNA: TGTGCCAGTAGTATAGATGGGATGGCCACAGATACGCAGTATTTT
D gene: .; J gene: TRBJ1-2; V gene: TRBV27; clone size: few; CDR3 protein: CASSLVGGVNGYTF; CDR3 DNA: TGTGCCAGCAGTTTAGTTGGGGGCGTTAATGGCTACACCTTC
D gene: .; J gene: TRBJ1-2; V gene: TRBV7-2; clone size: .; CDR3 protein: CASSLYSYGYTF; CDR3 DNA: TGTGCCAGCAGCTTATACAGCTATGGCTACACCTTC
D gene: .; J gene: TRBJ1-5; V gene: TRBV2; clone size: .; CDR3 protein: CASSESSGDQPQHF; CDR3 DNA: TGTGCCAGCAGTGAATCGTCCGGGGATCAGCCCCAGCATTTT
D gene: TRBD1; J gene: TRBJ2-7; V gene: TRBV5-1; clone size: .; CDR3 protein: CASSGTTGGYEQYF; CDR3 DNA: TGCGCCAGCAGCGGGACGACAGGGGGCTACGAGCAGTACTTC
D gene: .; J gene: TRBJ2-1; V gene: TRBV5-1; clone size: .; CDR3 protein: CASSLEWDYNEQFF; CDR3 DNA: TGCGCCAGCAGCTTGGAGTGGGACTACAATGAGCAGTTCTTC
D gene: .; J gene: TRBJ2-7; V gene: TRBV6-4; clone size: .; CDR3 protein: CASRIPTEQYF; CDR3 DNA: TGTGCCAGCAGAATCCCCACCGAGCAGTACTTC
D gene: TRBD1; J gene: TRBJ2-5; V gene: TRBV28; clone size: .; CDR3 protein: CASSRGQGSGETQYF; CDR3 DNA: TGTGCCAGCAGTAGGGGGCAGGGTTCCGGAGAGACCCAGTACTTC
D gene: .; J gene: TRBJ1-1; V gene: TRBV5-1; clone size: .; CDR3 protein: CASSADTASWAFF; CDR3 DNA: TGCGCCAGCAGCGCAGATACGGCGTCTTGGGCTTTCTTT
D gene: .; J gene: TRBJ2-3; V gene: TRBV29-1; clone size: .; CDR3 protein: CSVEVRLVVSADTQYF; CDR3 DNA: TGCAGCGTTGAAGTCCGACTAGTAGTGAGTGCAGATACGCAGTATTTT
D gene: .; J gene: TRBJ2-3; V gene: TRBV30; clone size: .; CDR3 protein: CAWRGWERSTDTQYF; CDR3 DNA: TGTGCCTGGAGGGGGTGGGAGAGGAGCACAGATACGCAGTATTTT
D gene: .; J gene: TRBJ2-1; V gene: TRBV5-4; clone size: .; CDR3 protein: CASRASSYNEQFF; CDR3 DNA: TGTGCCAGCAGGGCTTCGTCCTACAATGAGCAGTTCTTC
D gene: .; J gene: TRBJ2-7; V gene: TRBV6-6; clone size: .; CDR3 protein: CASSYKGTTYEQYF; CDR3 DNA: TGTGCCAGCAGTTACAAGGGGACAACCTACGAGCAGTACTTC
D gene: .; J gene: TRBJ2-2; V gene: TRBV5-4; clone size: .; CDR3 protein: CASSLDADANTGELFF; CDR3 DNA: TGTGCCAGCAGCTTGGACGCAGACGCGAACACCGGGGAGCTGTTTTTT
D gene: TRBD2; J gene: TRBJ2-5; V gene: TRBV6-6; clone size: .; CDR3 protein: CASGIETQYF; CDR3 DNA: TGTGCAAGCGGGATAGAGACCCAGTACTTC
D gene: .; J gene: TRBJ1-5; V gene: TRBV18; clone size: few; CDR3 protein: CASSPRTVTGTNQPQHF; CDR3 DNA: TGTGCCAGCTCACCACGTACAGTAACAGGCACAAATCAGCCCCAGCATTTT
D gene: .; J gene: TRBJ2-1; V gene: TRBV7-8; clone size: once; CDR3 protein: CASSLDPAGYNEQFF; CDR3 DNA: TGTGCCAGCAGCTTAGACCCAGCGGGCTACAATGAGCAGTTCTTC
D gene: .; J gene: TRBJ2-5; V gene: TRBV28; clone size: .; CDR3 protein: CASSLGGRGAEETQYF; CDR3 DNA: TGTGCCAGCAGTTTAGGGGGCCGGGGGGCGGAGGAGACCCAGTACTTC
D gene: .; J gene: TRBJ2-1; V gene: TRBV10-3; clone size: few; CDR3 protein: CAISWGSYNEQFF; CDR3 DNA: TGTGCCATATCTTGGGGGTCCTACAATGAGCAGTTCTTC
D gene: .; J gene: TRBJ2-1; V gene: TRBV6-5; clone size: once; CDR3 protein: CASSYGRLNEQFF; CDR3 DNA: TGTGCCAGCAGTTACGGTCGTCTCAATGAGCAGTTCTTC
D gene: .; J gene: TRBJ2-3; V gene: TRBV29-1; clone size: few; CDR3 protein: CSVEDRYGGSTDTQYF; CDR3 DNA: TGCAGCGTTGAAGATCGGTATGGCGGGAGCACAGATACGCAGTATTTT
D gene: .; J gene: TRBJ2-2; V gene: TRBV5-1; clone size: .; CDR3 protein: CASRGGDGGELFF; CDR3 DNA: TGCGCCAGCAGGGGCGGGGACGGCGGGGAGCTGTTTTTT
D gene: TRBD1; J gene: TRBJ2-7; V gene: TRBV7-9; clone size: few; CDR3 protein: CASSLGQGESYEQYF; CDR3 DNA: TGTGCCAGCAGCCTTGGACAGGGAGAGTCCTACGAGCAGTACTTC
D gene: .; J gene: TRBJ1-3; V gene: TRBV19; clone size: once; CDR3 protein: CASSHEGFGNTIYF; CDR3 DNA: TGTGCCAGTTCCCACGAGGGATTTGGAAACACCATATATTTT
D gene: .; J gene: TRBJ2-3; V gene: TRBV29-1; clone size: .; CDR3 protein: CSVETRFRGSTDTQYF; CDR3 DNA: TGCAGCGTTGAAACTCGTTTTAGGGGTAGCACAGATACGCAGTATTTT
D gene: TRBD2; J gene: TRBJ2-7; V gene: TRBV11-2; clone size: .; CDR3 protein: CASSLGALAGLDEQYF; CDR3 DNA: TGTGCCAGCAGCTTGGGAGCATTAGCGGGACTTGACGAGCAGTACTTC
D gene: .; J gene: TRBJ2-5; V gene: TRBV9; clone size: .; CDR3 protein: CASSGGQGGETQYF; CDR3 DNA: TGTGCCAGCAGCGGAGGACAGGGAGGGGAGACCCAGTACTTC
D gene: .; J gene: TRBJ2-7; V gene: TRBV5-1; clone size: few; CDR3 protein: CASSLDLYEQYF; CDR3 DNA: TGCGCCAGCAGCTTGGACCTCTACGAGCAGTACTTC
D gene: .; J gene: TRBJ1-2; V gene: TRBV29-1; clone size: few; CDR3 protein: CSVKGRGANYGYTF; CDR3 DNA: TGCAGCGTTAAAGGCAGGGGTGCTAACTATGGCTACACCTTC
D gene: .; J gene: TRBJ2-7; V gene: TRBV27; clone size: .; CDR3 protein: CASSLSLVVSAYEQYF; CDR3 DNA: TGTGCCAGCAGTTTATCCCTAGTCGTTTCGGCCTACGAGCAGTACTTC
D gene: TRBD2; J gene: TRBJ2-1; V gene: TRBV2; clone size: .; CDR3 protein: CASSEAAGAWNEQFF; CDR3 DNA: TGTGCCAGCAGTGAAGCGGCGGGAGCTTGGAATGAGCAGTTCTTC
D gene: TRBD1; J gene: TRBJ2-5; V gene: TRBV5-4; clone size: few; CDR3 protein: CASSRGQGDETQYF; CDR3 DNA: TGTGCCAGCAGTCGTGGACAGGGAGACGAGACCCAGTACTTC
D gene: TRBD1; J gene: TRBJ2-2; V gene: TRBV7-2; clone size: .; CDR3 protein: CASSSRGRTGELFF; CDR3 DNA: TGTGCCAGCAGCTCCAGGGGGCGCACCGGGGAGCTGTTTTTT
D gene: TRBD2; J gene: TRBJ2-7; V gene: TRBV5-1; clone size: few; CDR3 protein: CASSTLAGGPYEQYF; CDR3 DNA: TGCGCCAGCAGTACGCTAGCGGGAGGGCCCTACGAGCAGTACTTC
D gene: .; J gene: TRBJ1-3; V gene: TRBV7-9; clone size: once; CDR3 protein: CASSGPLRDLSGNTIYF; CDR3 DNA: TGTGCCAGCAGTGGACCCCTAAGGGACCTCTCTGGAAACACCATATATTTT
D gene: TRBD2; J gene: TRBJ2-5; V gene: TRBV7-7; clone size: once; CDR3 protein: CASSLALPSGARQETQYF; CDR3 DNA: TGTGCTAGCAGCTTAGCGCTTCCCAGCGGGGCCCGCCAAGAGACCCAGTACTTC